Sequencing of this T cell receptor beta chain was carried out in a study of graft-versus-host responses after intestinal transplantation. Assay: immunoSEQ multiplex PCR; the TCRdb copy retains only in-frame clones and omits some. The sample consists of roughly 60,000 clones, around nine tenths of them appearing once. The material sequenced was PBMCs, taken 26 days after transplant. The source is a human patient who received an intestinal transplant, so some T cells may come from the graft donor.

The CDR3 DNA reads TGTGCCAGCAGTTTGACCGGGACAGGACGCTACGAGCAGTACTTC. Encoded protein: CASSLTGTGRYEQYF. The chain recombines TRBV6-5 with TRBJ2-5; TRBD1 matches 8 bases. The J call may be wrong; the DNA end is better matched by TRBJ2-7. The germline V gene has CDR1 MNHEY and CDR2 SVGAGI. This CDR3 spans 15 amino acids.